This T cell receptor beta chain emerged from a study of T cells after yellow fever vaccination. The study's findings and limits: In post-booster samples, most primary-vaccination clones reappeared (about 95% CD4, over 70% CD8). Abundant clonotypes from the bulk population could get into FACS-sorted repertoires as contaminants.

Concerning this clonotype itself: The antigen remains unidentified.

Synthesis of TCR cDNA relied on 5'RACE template switching, which attached a universal primer site and UMIs. TCRdb ran MiXCR on the 5' RACE reads and lists one entry per CDR3 protein. The sample contains some 300,000 distinct CDR3 sequences, roughly 8.4% of which appear only once. The CDR3 is 13 amino acids. Germline values: CDR1 SGHKS, CDR2 YYEKEE (reference sequence). Between the trimmed V and J ends, which lost 2 bases and 5 bases, there was a span of 11 bases. This chain links TRBV5-5 with TRBJ2-7; D could derive from TRBD1 or TRBD2 (5 bases each). The source of this sequence is a man aged 18-30 years who received the YFV17D yellow fever vaccine. The input for sequencing was PBMCs, taken about 49 days after the first yellow fever vaccination. The CDR3 coding sequence is TGTGCCAGCAGCTTAGCCGGGGCGGACGAGCAGTACGTC. Amino acids: CASSLAGADEQYV.